This entry concerns a single T cell receptor beta chain. The CDR3 has 16 amino acids. Trimming cost V 0 bases and J 0 bases, with 11 bases left between them. Germline CDR1 SGHNT, CDR2 YYREEE (reference sequence). This record belongs to a study of blood T cell repertoires in COVID-19. Libraries were prepared by immunoSEQ multiplex PCR; TCRdb keeps only in-frame clonotypes and omits some of them. There are tens of thousands of clones in the sample; about 88% occur only once, and less than 45% lies in the top ten. The receptor was derived from a human donor in a cohort sampled during active COVID-19. The V call is TRBV5-4, the J call TRBJ2-3; maybe TRBD2 (5 bases). The sample consisted of peripheral blood. CDR3 amino acids: CASSLGLSGSTDTQYF. CDR3 DNA: TGTGCCAGCAGCTTGGGACTAAGCGGAAGCACAGATACGCAGTATTTT.